This TCR beta chain comes out of a study of cytomegalovirus exposure and HLA in healthy donors. Study-wide results and caveats: Cytomegalovirus association was listed for 170 or so TCR beta chains.

This clone has just a few counts. Its antigen is unidentified. CDR1 SGDLS and CDR2 YYNGEE come from the germline V gene. This CDR3 spans 15 amino acids. Germline trimming cut 1 base from V and 5 bases from J; bases unmatched to any gene: 7. The donors were in the roughly 110-subject validation cohort; that cohort was separate from the roughly 620-subject first cohort. The repertoire was sequenced with immunoSEQ multiplex PCR; TCRdb's copy has only in-frame clones and lacks some. Here the sample spans 90,000 to 110,000 clones, roughly 86% being singletons. The chain recombines TRBV9 with TRBJ2-3; 7 bases align to TRBD1. This clonotype was obtained from a woman under 30 in good health and CMV-seronegative. The sample comprised PBMCs. CDR3 nucleotides: TGTGCCAGCAGCGTAAACCCCCGACAGGGAGATACGCAGTATTTT. It codes for CASSVNPRQGDTQYF.